The 22 T cell receptor beta chains below come from one sample, sequenced in a study of cytomegalovirus exposure and HLA in healthy donors. Primers included in the PCR were 60 Vbeta and 13 Jbeta primers. The table came from immunoSEQ multiplex PCR; TCRdb's copy has only in-frame clones and leaves some out. The sample shows roughly 150,000 clones, approximately 81% of them seen only once. Specimen: PBMCs. These receptor sequences come from a man aged 25 to 40 in good health and CMV-seropositive.

This sequence joins TRBV5-4 and TRBJ1-6; 9 bases line up with TRBD1. Trimming took 5 bases from V and 13 from J; bases not matched to a gene: 13. The CDR3 has 15 residues. CDR1 and CDR2 from the germline V gene are SGHNT and YYREEE (reference sequence). The CDR3 coding sequence is TGTGCCAGCAGTAATGGGGGACAGGGTAAACGGCCCCTCCACTTT. It specifies CASSNGGQGKRPLHF.

V is TRBV5-1 and J is TRBJ2-3, with D possibly matching TRBD2 (5 bases). The CDR3 is made up of 13 amino acids. V lost 3 bases to trimming and J lost 5 bases, with 10 bases between them. Germline V gene data show CDR1 as SGHRS and CDR2 as YFSETQ. Here the CDR3 DNA reads TGCGCCAGCAGCTCGGTCCGGGGAGATACGCAGTATTTT. The encoded protein is CASSSVRGDTQYF. Combining the CDR3 with reference TRBV5-1 and TRBJ2-3 gives the whole variable domain KAGVTQTPRYLIKTRGQQVTLSCSPISGHRSVSWYQQTPGQGLQFLFEYFSETQRNKGNFPGRFSGRQFSNSRSEMNVSTLELGDSALYLCASSSVRGDTQYFGPGTRLTVL.

This rearrangement joins TRBV15 to TRBJ2-1; 10 positions agree with TRBD2. Germline CDR1 reads LNHNV; CDR2 reads YYDKDF (reference sequence). The CDR3 sequence is 17 residues long. J gave up 5 bases and V 3 bases, and 10 bases lay outside the gene matches. The CDR3 region is CATSSPGLASKNNEQFF. CDR3 nucleotides: TGTGCCACCAGCAGTCCGGGACTAGCGAGTAAAAACAATGAGCAGTTCTTC.

The chain has TRBV9 and TRBJ2-1; 7 bases agree with TRBD1. The CDR3 has 14 amino acids. The ends lost 0 bases at V and 4 bases at J; junction bases unmatched: 1. Germline V gives CDR1 SGDLS, CDR2 YYNGEE. CDR3: CASSVGDSYNEQFF. CDR3 coding DNA: TGTGCCAGCAGCGTAGGGGACAGTTACAATGAGCAGTTCTTC.

The V gene is TRBV2, the J gene TRBJ1-2, with 7 positions matching TRBD1. Germline CDR1 is SNHLY and CDR2 is FYNNEI. CDR3 length: 13 amino acids. V lost 11 bases, J lost 7 bases, and 13 bases stayed unmatched. CDR3 amino acids: CAGWGQRSIGYTF. In nucleotides, the CDR3 is TGTGCCGGCTGGGGACAGAGGTCCATTGGCTACACCTTC.

The J gene is TRBJ2-5, the V gene TRBV11-1; 11 nucleotides agree with TRBD2. The CDR3 spans 15 residues. Germline-derived CDR1 and CDR2 are SGHAT and FQDESV (reference sequence). The J segment lost 5 bases and the V segment lost 5 bases, leaving 7 bases of the junction unmatched. Written as DNA, the CDR3 is TGTGCCAGCAGCGCCAGACTAGCGGGAACGGAGACCCAGTACTTC. This gives the protein CASSARLAGTETQYF.

The V gene is TRBV19, the J gene TRBJ2-1; 11 bases match TRBD1. This CDR3 has 16 residues. CDR1 and CDR2 (germline): LNHDA, SQIVND (reference sequence). The V gene end was trimmed by 4 bases and the J gene end by 3 bases; junction bases not matched to a gene: 5. The CDR3 DNA reads as TGTGCCAGTAGTACCGGGGGGACAGGGGGCTACAATGAGCAGTTCTTC. Translating it yields CASSTGGTGGYNEQFF.

This clone occurred once. The chain carries TRBV2 and TRBJ2-5; 11 nucleotides agree with TRBD2. J gave up 1 base and V 1 base, and 11 bases lay outside the gene matches. The CDR3 length is 19 residues. Germline V CDR1 and CDR2: SNHLY, FYNNEI. The CDR3 spells CASSEESPPSGRSQETQYF. The CDR3 bases are TGTGCCAGCAGTGAAGAATCCCCGCCTAGCGGGAGGTCCCAAGAGACCCAGTACTTC.

The chain carries TRBV2 and TRBJ1-1; 7 bases match TRBD1. Germline lookup yields CDR1 SNHLY and CDR2 FYNNEI. Trimming cost V 6 bases and J 2 bases; bases outside gene matches: 6. This CDR3 contains 14 residues. The CDR3: CASRAGTVNTEAFF. The CDR3 region has the DNA TGTGCCAGCAGGGCCGGGACAGTAAACACTGAAGCTTTCTTT.

This sequence joins TRBV2 and TRBJ2-3, with 8 nucleotides matching TRBD2. Per the germline V gene, CDR1 is SNHLY and CDR2 is FYNNEI. V trimming: 1 base; J trimming: 14 bases; junction bases outside the gene matches: 8. The CDR3 spans 13 residues. The CDR3 protein is CASSEGLGTSGYF. The CDR3 DNA reads as TGTGCCAGCAGTGAAGGTTTAGGGACTAGTGGGTATTTT.

The rearrangement uses TRBV7-9 and TRBJ1-2; TRBD1 aligns across 10 bases. Germline lookup yields CDR1 SEHNR and CDR2 FQNEAQ (reference sequence). The CDR3 runs 14 residues. V dropped 6 bases and J dropped 4; count of bases not matched to a gene: 5. The CDR3 nucleotides are TGTGCCAGCAGGGGGACAGGGGTGGCCTATGGCTACACCTTC. This translates into CASRGTGVAYGYTF.

This sequence joins TRBV6-5 and TRBJ1-1, with TRBD1 identical over 11 bases. The V segment lost 8 bases and the J segment 4 bases; nucleotides outside the gene matches: 3. Germline CDR1 MNHEY, CDR2 SVGAGI. This CDR3 spans 13 amino acids. The CDR3 reads CASSDRGLTEAFF. For the CDR3, the DNA is TGTGCCAGCTCGGACAGGGGGCTCACTGAAGCTTTCTTT.

This chain links TRBV4-2 with TRBJ1-2, with a tentative D call TRBD1 (6 bases). Trimming pared 0 bases from V and 6 bases from J, leaving 17 bases between. CDR1 is LGHNA, CDR2 YNFKEQ, per germline. This CDR3 has 16 residues. The CDR3 sequence is CASSQDVNRVGDGYTF. CDR3 nucleotides: TGTGCCAGCAGCCAAGATGTTAACAGGGTAGGAGATGGCTACACCTTC.

This clone was seen a single time. The chain recombines TRBV5-1 with TRBJ2-1; possibly TRBD2 for D (6 bases). Trimming stripped 4 bases from V and 7 bases from J, with 21 bases between. Germline values: CDR1 SGHRS, CDR2 YFSETQ. The CDR3 is 16 residues long. The CDR3, as DNA: TGCGCCAGCAGCACGACACTAGCCTATATGTTGAATGAGCAGTTCTTC. This sequence encodes CASSTTLAYMLNEQFF.

J is TRBJ2-2 and V is TRBV7-3, with D possibly being TRBD2 (6 bases). The CDR3 is 21 amino acids. The germline gives CDR1 SGHTA, CDR2 FQGTGA. V lost 5 bases and J lost 1, with 29 bases in between. The CDR3 DNA reads as TGTGCCAGCAGCCCGCGACTAGTGGTGGTCGGGGGTGGGCTGAACACCGGGGAGCTGTTTTTT. Encoded protein: CASSPRLVVVGGGLNTGELFF.

This rearrangement joins TRBV7-2 to TRBJ1-2, with D maybe TRBD1 (5 bases). V lost 5 bases and J lost 1, with 23 bases in between. The CDR3 spans 18 residues. CDR1 is SGHTA, CDR2 FQGNSA, per germline. The CDR3 protein is CASSPPLADGTFNYGYTF. The DNA of the CDR3 is TGTGCCAGCAGCCCACCCCTAGCCGACGGGACTTTTAACTATGGCTACACCTTC.

The rearrangement uses TRBV6-5 and TRBJ2-3; D may be TRBD2 (6 bases). Germline V lookup: CDR1 MNHEY, CDR2 SVGAGI. V lost 6 bases and J 6 bases, leaving 19 bases between the germline ends. The CDR3 spans 15 residues. CDR3 in DNA: TGTGCCAGCAGGGAGGGCGGATCCGCGGGTGATACGCAGTATTTT. This sequence encodes CASREGGSAGDTQYF.

The chain employs TRBV15 and TRBJ1-3; maybe TRBD1 (6 bases). With 3 bases removed from V and 0 bases from J, the gap between germline ends came to 12 bases. Germline V gives CDR1 LNHNV, CDR2 YYDKDF (reference sequence). This CDR3 spans 16 amino acids. In DNA form, the CDR3 reads TGTGCCACCAGCAGTTTGACAGGAACCTCTGGAAACACCATATATTTT. It specifies CATSSLTGTSGNTIYF.

The sample holds a few counts of this clone. This CDR3 reads CARNGQSSYNEQFF. CDR3 DNA sequence: TGTGCCAGGAATGGACAGAGCTCCTACAATGAGCAGTTCTTC. V and J are TRBV6-4 and TRBJ2-1; maybe TRBD1 (6 bases). The CDR3 is made up of 14 amino acids. The V gene's germline CDR1 is MRHNA and CDR2 SNTAGT. V was cut by 9 bases and J by 0 bases, with 12 bases left in between.

The V and J genes are TRBV28 and TRBJ1-4, with 7 bases aligning to TRBD1. This CDR3 has 16 amino acids. Trimming took 1 base from V and 5 from J; bases not matched to a gene: 7. Germline assignment: CDR1 MDHEN and CDR2 SYDVKM. CDR3 nucleotide sequence: TGTGCCAGCAGTTTATCCAGCGGACAGGAGAATGAAAAACTGTTTTTT. Amino acid sequence: CASSLSSGQENEKLFF.

This chain links TRBV14 with TRBJ2-2; 8 bases agree with TRBD2. After removal of 4 bases from V and 5 bases from J, the junction contained 6 bases not matched to a gene. The CDR3 consists of 15 residues. The germline V gene encodes CDR1 SGHDN and CDR2 FVKESK. The CDR3 here is CASSPTGGRTGELFF. The CDR3 DNA reads TGTGCCAGCAGCCCCACTGGCGGGAGGACCGGGGAGCTGTTTTTT.

The chain links TRBV6-6 to TRBJ2-3, with TRBD1 identical over 11 bases. V dropped 5 bases and J dropped 0; count of bases not matched to a gene: 4. The CDR3 length is 16 residues. The germline V gene encodes CDR1 MNHNY and CDR2 SVGAGI (reference sequence). CDR3 nucleotides: TGTGCCAGCAGTCCACGGGACAGGGGGAGCACAGATACGCAGTATTTT. Its translation is CASSPRDRGSTDTQYF.